The 20 T cell receptor beta chains below come from one sample, sequenced in a study of CD8 T cells in ankylosing spondylitis. Study-wide results and caveats: Several highly homologous variants made up a TCR beta motif, and this motif appeared characteristic of ankylosing spondylitis blood.

MiXCR, applied by TCRdb to the 5' RACE reads, yields one record per CDR3 protein. This table has around 490,000 distinct CDR3 sequences, over 4% appearing once. Their cognate antigens are unknown. Material for sequencing was blood, either unsorted or a sorted T cell fraction (not recorded which). The receptor set was obtained from a male donor with ankylosing spondylitis.

This clonotype was observed a few times. The chain joins TRBV4-2 to TRBJ2-5; D call uncertain. The CDR3 length is 16 residues. Germline V gene lookup returns CDR1 LGHNA and CDR2 YNFKEQ. V lost 3 bases to trimming and J lost 1 base, with 15 bases between them. The CDR3 sequence: CASSQPPGGPQETQYF. The CDR3 DNA follows: TGTGCCAGCAGCCAGCCCCCCGGCGGCCCCCAAGAGACCCAGTACTTC.

The V and J genes are TRBV29-1 and TRBJ2-2; 15 bases align to TRBD2. The CDR3 spans 20 residues. Per germline, CDR1 SQVTM and CDR2 ANQGSEA. V lost 2 bases and J lost 1; bases outside the gene matches: 11. The CDR3 nucleotides read TGCAGCGTTGAAACCTCAGGACTAGCGGGAGGGCTGGGGAACACCGGGGAGCTGTTTTTT. It specifies CSVETSGLAGGLGNTGELFF.

This clonotype appeared many times. The rearrangement joins TRBV20-1 to TRBJ2-7; no firm D call. Germline V gene lookup returns CDR1 DFQATT and CDR2 SNEGSKA (reference sequence). V lost 0 bases, J lost 0 bases, and 6 bases lay in between. The CDR3 is 13 amino acids. CDR3 in amino acids: CSARETYSYEQYF. In nucleotides, the CDR3 is TGCAGTGCTAGAGAAACGTACTCCTACGAGCAGTACTTC.

This clonotype was picked up many times. The genes are TRBV29-1 and TRBJ2-3; D gene unclear. Trimming cost V 8 bases and J 6 bases, with 18 bases left between them. Germline loops: CDR1 SQVTM, CDR2 ANQGSEA. The CDR3 consists of 13 residues. The CDR3: CSLILKLMDTQYF. For the CDR3, the DNA is TGCAGCCTTATCCTTAAATTGATGGATACGCAGTATTTT.

This clonotype was detected only a few times. The rearrangement uses TRBV6-2 or TRBV6-3 and TRBJ2-5; 7 bases are shared with TRBD2. Germline V lookup: CDR1 MNHEY, CDR2 SVGEGT. This CDR3 has 16 amino acids. V lost 5 bases, J lost 0 bases, and 9 bases stayed unmatched. CDR3 sequence reads: CASSLFGLADQETQYF. As DNA, the CDR3 is TGTGCCAGCAGTCTATTCGGGCTAGCGGACCAAGAGACCCAGTACTTC.

This clonotype has a count of ten or more. The rearrangement joins TRBV20-1 to TRBJ2-6; D is unclear. V was pared by 4 bases and J by 0 bases, with 7 bases between. CDR3 length: 14 amino acids. Germline V gene data show CDR1 as DFQATT and CDR2 as SNEGSKA (reference sequence). The CDR3 reads CSAIRVSGANVLTF. The CDR3 DNA reads TGCAGTGCTATACGAGTCTCTGGGGCCAACGTCCTGACTTTC.

This clonotype was counted ten times or more. This chain joins TRBV12-3 or TRBV12-4 and TRBJ1-2; maybe TRBD1 (6 bases). The CDR3 spans 13 residues. Trimming removed 7 bases from V and 5 bases from J, with 14 bases in between. In DNA, the CDR3 is TGTGCCAGCACCCCCCTAGGACAGTATGGCTACACCTTC. Its protein is CASTPLGQYGYTF.

In its sample, this clonotype was seen many times. The V call is TRBV29-1, the J call TRBJ1-5; D is uncertain. This CDR3 has 13 residues. The V end lost 3 bases, the J end lost 2 bases, and 8 bases lay between the germline ends. Germline CDR1 reads SQVTM; CDR2 reads ANQGSEA. The CDR3 bases are TGCAGCGTTGAGGGTTCTGGCAATCAGCCCCAGCATTTT. Its translation is CSVEGSGNQPQHF.

This clonotype was seen ten or more times. V is TRBV10-3 and J is TRBJ2-1; the D gene could be TRBD1 or TRBD2 (6 bases each). The germline V gene encodes CDR1 ENHRY and CDR2 SYGVKD. The CDR3 sequence is 13 residues long. V dropped 8 bases and J dropped 7 bases, with 15 bases sitting between them. CDR3 amino acids: CAIASTGGNEQFF. The CDR3 coding sequence is TGTGCCATCGCCTCGACAGGAGGGAATGAGCAGTTCTTC.

This clonotype was counted ten times or more. V usage is TRBV6-2 or TRBV6-3 and J usage is TRBJ2-1, with TRBD2 matching over 11 bases. This CDR3 is built from 15 residues. Losses at the gene ends were 3 bases for V and 6 bases for J; bases not matched to a gene: 4. Germline-derived CDR1 and CDR2 are MNHEY and SVGEGT. CDR3 nucleotides: TGTGCCAGCAGTTATGGTAGCGGGAGGGCCAATGAGCAGTTCTTC. It codes for CASSYGSGRANEQFF.

This clonotype was seen many times. The chain joins TRBV5-1 to TRBJ2-3; D is possibly TRBD1 or TRBD2 (5 bases each). CDR3 length equals 15 residues. Trimming removed 6 bases from V and 1 base from J, with 15 bases in between. Germline loops: CDR1 SGHRS, CDR2 YFSETQ. CDR3 protein: CASTSRAEGTDTQYF. The CDR3 nucleotides read TGCGCCAGCACGTCCAGGGCGGAGGGCACAGATACGCAGTATTTT.

This clonotype was seen ten or more times. The chain has TRBV7-2 and TRBJ2-7; 10 bases map to TRBD1. Germline lookup yields CDR1 SGHTA and CDR2 FQGNSA. This CDR3 has 14 amino acids. The trim removed 6 bases at V and 4 bases at J, leaving 6 bases unmatched. The CDR3 sequence: CASSSDRGLYEQYF. The CDR3 nucleotides read TGTGCCAGCAGTTCAGACAGGGGGCTATACGAGCAGTACTTC.

V and J are TRBV28 and TRBJ2-5; 10 nucleotides agree with TRBD1. This CDR3 is built from 16 residues. Germline CDR1 is MDHEN and CDR2 is SYDVKM. J was trimmed by 4 bases and V by 5 bases; bases with no gene match: 10. The CDR3 nucleotides are TGTGCCAGCAGTCGGGGGACAGGGGTTTTTAGAGAGACCCAGTACTTC. It yields the protein CASSRGTGVFRETQYF.

This clonotype was picked up many times. This chain links TRBV7-2 with TRBJ1-5; D might be TRBD1 (5 bases). CDR1 SGHTA and CDR2 FQGNSA come from the germline V gene. V dropped 5 bases and J dropped 6 bases, with 14 bases sitting between them. The CDR3 spans 14 residues. The CDR3 DNA follows: TGTGCCAGCAGCCTGTTAGGGGCACGTCAGCCCCAGCATTTT. It specifies CASSLLGARQPQHF.

In its sample, this clonotype was seen many times. The chain uses TRBV5-1 and TRBJ2-3; D is unresolved. CDR1 SGHRS and CDR2 YFSETQ come from the germline V gene. There are 14 residues in the CDR3. V gave up 2 bases and J gave up 4 bases, with 11 bases separating them. The CDR3 region has the DNA TGCGCCAGCAGCTTACGGTCCCCGTCAGATACGCAGTATTTT. It is translated as CASSLRSPSDTQYF.

This clonotype has only a few counts. The rearrangement uses TRBV7-3 and TRBJ2-1, with 8 bases aligning to TRBD1. J lost 5 bases, V lost 4 bases, and 7 bases had no gene match. The germline gives CDR1 SGHTA, CDR2 FQGTGA. The length of the CDR3 is 15 residues. The CDR3 protein is CASSSTGGANNEQFF. The CDR3 bases are TGTGCCAGCAGCTCTACAGGGGGAGCAAACAATGAGCAGTTCTTC.

This clonotype was observed at least ten times. Germline is not matched at one junction end, which may reflect a read error. The chain joins TRBV20-1 to TRBJ2-2, with unresolved D. Germline lookup yields CDR1 DFQATT and CDR2 SNEGSKA (reference sequence). CDR3 length: 16 residues. Here the CDR3 reads CSARELRWGNTGELFF. The CDR3 DNA is TGCAGTGCTCGAGAATTGAGGTGGGGAAACACCGGGGAGCTGTTTTTT.

This clonotype was detected many times. This rearrangement joins TRBV7-3 to TRBJ2-1; the D call may be TRBD1 or TRBD2 (7 bases each). From germline, CDR1 is SGHTA and CDR2 FQGTGA. Trimming pared 0 bases from V and 7 bases from J, leaving 19 bases between. This CDR3 region has 17 residues. The CDR3: CASSLTRGGFGRNEQFF. The DNA of the CDR3 is TGTGCCAGCAGCTTAACCAGGGGGGGTTTCGGGAGGAATGAGCAGTTCTTC.

This chain connects TRBV7-2 to TRBJ2-5, with 7 bases that match TRBD1. This CDR3 has 16 amino acids. The trim removed 9 bases at V and 4 bases at J, leaving 17 bases unmatched. Germline V lookup: CDR1 SGHTA, CDR2 FQGNSA. The DNA for the CDR3 is TGTGCCAGTACTCGTTTTGGGCAGGGGGAGAGAGAGACCCAGTACTTC. This translates into CASTRFGQGERETQYF. Together with reference TRBV7-2 and TRBJ2-5, the CDR3 gives the full variable domain: GAGVSQSPSNKVTEKGKDVELRCDPISGHTALYWYRQSLGQGLEFLIYFQGNSAPDKSGLPSDRFSAERTGGSVSTLTIQRTQQEDSAVYLCASTRFGQGERETQYFGPGTRLLVL.

This clonotype has a count of ten or more. V and J are TRBV20-1 and TRBJ1-6, with no clear D. The CDR3 sequence is 12 residues long. The V and J ends lost 7 bases and 4 bases respectively, with 8 bases between them. Germline values: CDR1 DFQATT, CDR2 SNEGSKA (reference sequence). The CDR3 sequence is CSVGPYNSPLHF. In DNA form, the CDR3 reads TGCAGTGTGGGCCCATATAATTCACCCCTCCACTTT.